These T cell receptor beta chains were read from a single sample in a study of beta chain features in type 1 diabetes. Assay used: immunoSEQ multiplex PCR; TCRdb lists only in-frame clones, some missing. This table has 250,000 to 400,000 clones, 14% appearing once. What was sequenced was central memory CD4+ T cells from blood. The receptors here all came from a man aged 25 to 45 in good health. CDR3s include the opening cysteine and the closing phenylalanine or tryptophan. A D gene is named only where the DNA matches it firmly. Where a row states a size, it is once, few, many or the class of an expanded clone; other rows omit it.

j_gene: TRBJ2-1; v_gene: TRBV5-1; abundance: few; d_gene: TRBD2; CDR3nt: TGCGCCAGCAGCTTGACCTGGACTAGCGGGAGGGCGAGCTCCTACAATGAGCAGTTCTTC; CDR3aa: CASSLTWTSGRASSYNEQFF
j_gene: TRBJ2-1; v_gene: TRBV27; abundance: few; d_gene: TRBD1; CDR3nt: TGTGCCAGCAGTTCACCGGGACAGGGCGACCATGAGCAGTTCTTC; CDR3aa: CASSSPGQGDHEQFF
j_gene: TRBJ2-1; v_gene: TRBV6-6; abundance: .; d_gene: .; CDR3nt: TGTGCCAGCAGCCCGCGAGGCAACAATGAGCAGTTCTTC; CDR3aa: CASSPRGNNEQFF
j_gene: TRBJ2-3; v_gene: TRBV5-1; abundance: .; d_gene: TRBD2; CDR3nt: TGCGCCAGCAGCTTGGGCTCTAGCGGGGATCGAGCTTCTACGCAGTATTTT; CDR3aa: CASSLGSSGDRASTQYF
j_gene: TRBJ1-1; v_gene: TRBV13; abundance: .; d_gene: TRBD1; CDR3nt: TGTGCCAGCAGCCTCGGGGACAGGGGGCGTACTGAAGCTTTCTTT; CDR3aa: CASSLGDRGRTEAFF
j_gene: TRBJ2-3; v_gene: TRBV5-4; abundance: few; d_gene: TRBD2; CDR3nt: TGTGCCAGCAGCTCCTCGGTAGCGGGGACTACGCAGTATTTT; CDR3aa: CASSSSVAGTTQYF
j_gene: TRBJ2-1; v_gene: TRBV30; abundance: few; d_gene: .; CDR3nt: TGTGCCTGGAGCAGGGAGTCGGCCTACAATGAGCAGTTCTTC; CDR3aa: CAWSRESAYNEQFF
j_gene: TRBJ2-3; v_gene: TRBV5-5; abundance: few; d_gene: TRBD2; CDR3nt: TGTGCCAGCAGCTTCGGTCCGCTAGCGGGGGCGCAGTATTTT; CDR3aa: CASSFGPLAGAQYF
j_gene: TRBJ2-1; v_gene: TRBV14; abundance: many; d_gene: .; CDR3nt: TGTGCCAGCAGCCAGATCGATCCTAGCTACAATGAGCAGTTCTTC; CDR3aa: CASSQIDPSYNEQFF
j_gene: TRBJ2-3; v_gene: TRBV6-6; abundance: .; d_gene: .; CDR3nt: TGTGCCAGCAGTTACTCCAGCACAGATACGCAGTATTTT; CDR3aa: CASSYSSTDTQYF
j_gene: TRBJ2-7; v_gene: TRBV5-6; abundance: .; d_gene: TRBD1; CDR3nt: TGTGCCAGCAGCGGGGGACAGTACTACGAGCAGTACTTC; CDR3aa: CASSGGQYYEQYF
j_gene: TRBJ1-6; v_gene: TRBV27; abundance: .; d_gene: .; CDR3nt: TGTGCCAGCAGCAGGGTCAAGAGGGCAGGTTTCTCACCCCTCCACTTT; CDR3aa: CASSRVKRAGFSPLHF
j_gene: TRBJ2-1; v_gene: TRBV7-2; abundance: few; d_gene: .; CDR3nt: TGTGCCAGCAGCAAGGGCCAGCCCGGGCTTAACAATGAGCAGTTCTTC; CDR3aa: CASSKGQPGLNNEQFF
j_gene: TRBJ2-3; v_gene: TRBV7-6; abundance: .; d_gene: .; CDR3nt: TGTGCCAGCAGCTCATATGGGAGGGGGGATACGCAGTATTTT; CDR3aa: CASSSYGRGDTQYF
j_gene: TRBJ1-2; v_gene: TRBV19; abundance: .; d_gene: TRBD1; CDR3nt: TGTGCCAGCGGCGTTGGGACAGGGGCCTTCGGCTATGGCTACACCTTC; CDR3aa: CASGVGTGAFGYGYTF
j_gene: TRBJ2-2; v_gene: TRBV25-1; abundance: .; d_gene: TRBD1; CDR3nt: TGTGCCAGCAGTGCTGGCAGGGGGCTTACCGGGGAGCTGTTTTTT; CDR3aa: CASSAGRGLTGELFF
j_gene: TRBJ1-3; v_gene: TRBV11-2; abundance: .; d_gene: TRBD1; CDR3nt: TGTGCCAGCAGCTTAGACCGACAGGGAAGGTCTGGAAACACCATATATTTT; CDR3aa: CASSLDRQGRSGNTIYF
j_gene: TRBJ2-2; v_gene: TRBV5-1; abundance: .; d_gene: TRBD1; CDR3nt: TGCGCCAGCAGCTTGAACAGGGGGGACACCGGGGAGCTGTTTTTT; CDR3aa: CASSLNRGDTGELFF
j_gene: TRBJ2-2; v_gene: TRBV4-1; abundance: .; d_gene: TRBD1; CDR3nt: TGCGCCAGCAGCCCGGGACAGGGTTGGACCGGGGAGCTGTTTTTT; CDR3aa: CASSPGQGWTGELFF
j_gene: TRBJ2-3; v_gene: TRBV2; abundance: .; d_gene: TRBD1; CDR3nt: TGTGCCAGCCTACCCCCGGGACAGGGGCGTCCAGATACGCAGTATTTT; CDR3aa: CASLPPGQGRPDTQYF
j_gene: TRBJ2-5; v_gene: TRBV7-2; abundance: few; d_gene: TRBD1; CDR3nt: TGTGCCAGCAGCGGAGGACAGGGAGGCCAAGAGACCCAGTACTTC; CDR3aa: CASSGGQGGQETQYF
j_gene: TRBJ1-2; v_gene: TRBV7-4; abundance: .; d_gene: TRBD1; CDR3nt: TGTGCCAGCAGCGTGACACAGGGGGCCATTCATGGCTACACCTTC; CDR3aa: CASSVTQGAIHGYTF
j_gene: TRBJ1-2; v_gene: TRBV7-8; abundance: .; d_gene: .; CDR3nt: TGTGCCAGCAGCTCATCGAGAGTCCATGGCTACACCTTC; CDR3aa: CASSSSRVHGYTF